This TCR beta chain was observed in a study of T cells in Graves' hyperthyroidism and ophthalmopathy. Study-wide background: Any treatment followed the collection of peripheral blood at initial diagnosis.

The authors obtained PBMCs from 10 ml of fresh peripheral blood. From RNA transcripts, TCR beta CDR3 regions were amplified. The HTBI primer set was used in a first-round RT-PCR of the TCR CDR3. Each CDR3 protein gets one entry after TCRdb re-called the multiplex PCR reads with MiXCR. The sample has about 400,000 distinct CDR3 sequences, more than 12% seen once. This clonotype has a handful of counts. The CDR3 runs to 13 residues. V was pared by 3 bases and J by 7 bases, with 11 bases between. Germline CDR1 and CDR2: MRHNA and SNTAGT. The specimen was blood. The sequence derives from a woman aged 25 to 39 with Graves' hyperthyroidism. This chain connects TRBV6-4 to TRBJ2-3; TRBD2 is a possible D gene (6 bases). CDR3 in DNA: TGTGCCAGCAGTGAAACTAGCAGGAATACGCAGTATTTT. Translation: CASSETSRNTQYF.